This TCR beta chain was recovered during a study of T cell responses to AZD1222 COVID-19 vaccine. General study results and limits: The breadth and depth of Spike-specific TCRs increased once two AZD1222 doses had been given.

This CDR3 is 13 amino acids long. Germline-derived CDR1 and CDR2 are KGHDR and SFDVKD. V lost 8 bases and J 4 bases, leaving 12 bases between the germline ends. Turning to this clone: Antigen unknown.

The table came from immunoSEQ multiplex PCR; TCRdb's copy has only in-frame clones and leaves some out. The repertoire includes some 140,000 clones, approximately 90% of them detected once, and just over 5.5% sits in the top ten. Sequences were derived from peripheral blood, sampled on day 0 of AZD1222 vaccination. This receptor was identified in an adult in good health. The rearrangement joins TRBV24-1 to TRBJ2-3; a possible D gene is TRBD2 (6 bases). CDR3 DNA sequence: TGTGCCACCAACCGGGGGATAGCAGATACGCAGTATTTT. Translated, it gives CATNRGIADTQYF.